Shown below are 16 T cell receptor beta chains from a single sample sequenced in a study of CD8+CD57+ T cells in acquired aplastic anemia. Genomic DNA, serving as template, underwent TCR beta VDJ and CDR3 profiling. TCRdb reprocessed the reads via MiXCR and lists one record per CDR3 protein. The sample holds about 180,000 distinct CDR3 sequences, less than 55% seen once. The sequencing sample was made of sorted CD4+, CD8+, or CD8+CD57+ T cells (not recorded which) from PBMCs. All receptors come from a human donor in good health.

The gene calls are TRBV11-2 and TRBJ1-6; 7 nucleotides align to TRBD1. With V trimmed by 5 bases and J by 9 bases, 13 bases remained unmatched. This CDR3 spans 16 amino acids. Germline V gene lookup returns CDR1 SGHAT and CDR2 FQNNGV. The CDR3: CASSVVPDRDRSPLHF. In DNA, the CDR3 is TGTGCCAGCAGCGTAGTCCCAGACAGGGATCGTTCACCCCTCCACTTT.

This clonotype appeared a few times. This chain's CDR3 is CATSSGTGYEQYF. CDR3 nucleotide sequence: TGTGCCACCAGCAGCGGGACAGGGTACGAGCAGTACTTC. The chain has TRBV15 and TRBJ2-7; 9 bases are a match to TRBD1. With 3 bases clipped from V and 4 bases from J, the junction kept 1 base outside the gene matches. The CDR3 is 13 residues long. CDR1 is LNHNV and CDR2 is YYDKDF in the germline V gene (reference sequence).

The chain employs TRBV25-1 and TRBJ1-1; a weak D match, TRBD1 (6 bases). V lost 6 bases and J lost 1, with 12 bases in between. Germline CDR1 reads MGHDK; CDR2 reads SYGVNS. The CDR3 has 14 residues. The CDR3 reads CASSSQGKNTEAFF. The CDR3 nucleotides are TGTGCCAGCAGCTCACAGGGTAAGAACACTGAAGCTTTCTTT.

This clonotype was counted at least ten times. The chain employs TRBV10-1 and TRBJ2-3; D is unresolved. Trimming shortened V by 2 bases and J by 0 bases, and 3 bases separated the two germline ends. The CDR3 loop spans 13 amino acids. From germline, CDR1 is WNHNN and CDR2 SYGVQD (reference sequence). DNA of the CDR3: TGCGCCAGCAGTGAGGGAAGCACAGATACGCAGTATTTT. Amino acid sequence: CASSEGSTDTQYF.

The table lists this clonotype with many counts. The CDR3 reads CASSFSLQGYEQYF. CDR3 coding DNA: TGTGCCAGCAGCTTTTCCCTACAGGGCTACGAGCAGTACTTC. V is TRBV7-2 and J is TRBJ2-7; possibly TRBD1 for D (6 bases). The CDR3 loop spans 14 amino acids. CDR1 is SGHTA and CDR2 is FQGNSA in the germline V gene. V lost 3 bases and J lost 3, with 12 bases in between.

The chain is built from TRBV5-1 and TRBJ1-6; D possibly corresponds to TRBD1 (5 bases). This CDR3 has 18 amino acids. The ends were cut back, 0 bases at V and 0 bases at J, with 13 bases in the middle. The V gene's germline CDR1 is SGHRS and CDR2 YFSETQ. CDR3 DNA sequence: TGCGCCAGCAGCTTGGCCTGGGGGTCAAGCTCCTATAATTCACCCCTCCACTTT. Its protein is CASSLAWGSSSYNSPLHF.

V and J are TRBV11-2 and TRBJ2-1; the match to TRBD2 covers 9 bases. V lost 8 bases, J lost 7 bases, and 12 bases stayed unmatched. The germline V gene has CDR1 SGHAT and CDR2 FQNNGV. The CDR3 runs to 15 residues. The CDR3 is CASGTAGGRMNEQFF. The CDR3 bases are TGTGCCAGCGGAACCGCGGGGGGGCGCATGAATGAGCAGTTCTTC.

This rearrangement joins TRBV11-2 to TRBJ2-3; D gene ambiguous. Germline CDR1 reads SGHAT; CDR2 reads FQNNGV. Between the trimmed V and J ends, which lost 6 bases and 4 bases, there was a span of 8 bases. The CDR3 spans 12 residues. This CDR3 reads CASSPLADTQYF. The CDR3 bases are TGTGCCAGCAGTCCTCTCGCAGATACGCAGTATTTT. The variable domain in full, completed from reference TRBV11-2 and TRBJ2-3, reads EAGVAQSPRYKIIEKRQSVAFWCNPISGHATLYWYQQILGQGPKLLIQFQNNGVVDDSQLPKDRFSAERLKGVDSTLKIQPAKLEDSAVYLCASSPLADTQYFGPGTRLTVL.

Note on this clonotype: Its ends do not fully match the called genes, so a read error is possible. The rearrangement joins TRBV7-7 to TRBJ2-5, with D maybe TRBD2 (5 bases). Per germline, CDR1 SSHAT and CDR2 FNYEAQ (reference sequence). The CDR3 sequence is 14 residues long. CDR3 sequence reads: CASSSDGKQETQYF. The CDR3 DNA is TGTGCTAGCAGCTCAGACGGGAAACAAGAGACCCAGTACTTC. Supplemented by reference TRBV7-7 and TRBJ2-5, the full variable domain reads GAGVSQSPRYKVTKRGQDVTLRCDPISSHATLYWYQQALGQGPEFLTYFNYEAQPDKSGLPSDRFSAERPEGSISTLTIQRTEQRDSAMYRCASSSDGKQETQYFGPGTRLLVL.

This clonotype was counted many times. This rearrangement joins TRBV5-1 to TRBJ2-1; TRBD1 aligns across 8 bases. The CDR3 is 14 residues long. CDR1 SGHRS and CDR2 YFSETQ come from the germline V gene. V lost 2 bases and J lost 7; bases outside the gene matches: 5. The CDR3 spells CASSFRGRVNEQFF. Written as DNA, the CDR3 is TGCGCCAGCAGCTTCAGGGGGCGGGTAAATGAGCAGTTCTTC.

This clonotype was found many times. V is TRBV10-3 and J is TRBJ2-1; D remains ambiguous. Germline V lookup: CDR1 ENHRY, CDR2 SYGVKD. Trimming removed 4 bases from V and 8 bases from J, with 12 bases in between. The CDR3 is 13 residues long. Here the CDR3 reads CAISARGDDEQFF. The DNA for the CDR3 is TGTGCCATCAGTGCCCGCGGCGACGATGAGCAGTTCTTC.

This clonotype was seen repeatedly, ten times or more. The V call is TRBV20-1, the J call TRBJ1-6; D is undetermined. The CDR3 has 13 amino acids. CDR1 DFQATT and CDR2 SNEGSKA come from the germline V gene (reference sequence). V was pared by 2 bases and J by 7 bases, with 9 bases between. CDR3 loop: CSARTGPNSPLHF. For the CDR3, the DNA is TGCAGTGCTAGAACGGGCCCCAATTCACCCCTCCACTTT.

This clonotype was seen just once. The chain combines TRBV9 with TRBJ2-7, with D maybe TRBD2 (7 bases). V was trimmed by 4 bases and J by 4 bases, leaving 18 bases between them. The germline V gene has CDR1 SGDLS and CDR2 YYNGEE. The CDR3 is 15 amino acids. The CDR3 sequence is CASSPTGGTYYEQYF. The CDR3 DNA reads TGTGCCAGCAGCCCAACGGGGGGCACCTATTACGAGCAGTACTTC.

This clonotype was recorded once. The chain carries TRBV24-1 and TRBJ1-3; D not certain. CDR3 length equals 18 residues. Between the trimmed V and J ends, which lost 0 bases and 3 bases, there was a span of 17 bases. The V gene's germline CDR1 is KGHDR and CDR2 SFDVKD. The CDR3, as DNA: TGTGCCACCAGTGATTTGCCTGACAAGCTGACCTTTGGAAACACCATATATTTT. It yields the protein CATSDLPDKLTFGNTIYF.

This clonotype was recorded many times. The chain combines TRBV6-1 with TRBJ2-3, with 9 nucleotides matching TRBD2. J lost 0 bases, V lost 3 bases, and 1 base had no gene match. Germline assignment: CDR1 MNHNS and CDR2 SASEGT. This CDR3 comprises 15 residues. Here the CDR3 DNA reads TGTGCCAGCAGTGACCTAGCGGGAAGCACAGATACGCAGTATTTT. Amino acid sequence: CASSDLAGSTDTQYF.

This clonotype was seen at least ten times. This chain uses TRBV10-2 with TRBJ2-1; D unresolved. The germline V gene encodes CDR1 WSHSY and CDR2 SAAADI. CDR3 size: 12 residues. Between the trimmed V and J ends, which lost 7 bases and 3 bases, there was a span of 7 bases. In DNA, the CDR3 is TGCGCCAGCACTAGGGACTACAATGAGCAGTTCTTC. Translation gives CASTRDYNEQFF.